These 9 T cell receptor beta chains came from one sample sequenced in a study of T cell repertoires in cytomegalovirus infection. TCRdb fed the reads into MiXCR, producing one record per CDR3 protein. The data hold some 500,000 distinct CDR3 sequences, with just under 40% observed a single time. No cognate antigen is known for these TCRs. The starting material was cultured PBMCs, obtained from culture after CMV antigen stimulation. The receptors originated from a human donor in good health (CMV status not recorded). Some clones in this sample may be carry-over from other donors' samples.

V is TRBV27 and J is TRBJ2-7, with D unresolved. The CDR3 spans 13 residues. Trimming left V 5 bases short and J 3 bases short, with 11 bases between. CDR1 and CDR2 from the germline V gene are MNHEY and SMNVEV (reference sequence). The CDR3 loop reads CASSPRSGYEQYF. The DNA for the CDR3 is TGTGCCAGCAGTCCCCGAAGTGGCTACGAGCAGTACTTC.

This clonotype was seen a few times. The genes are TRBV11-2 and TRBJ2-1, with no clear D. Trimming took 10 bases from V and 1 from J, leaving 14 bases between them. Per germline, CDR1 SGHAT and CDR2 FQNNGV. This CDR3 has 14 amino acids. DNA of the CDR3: TGTGCCACCAAAGGCGGCGGTTCCTACAATGAGCAGTTCTTC. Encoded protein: CATKGGGSYNEQFF.

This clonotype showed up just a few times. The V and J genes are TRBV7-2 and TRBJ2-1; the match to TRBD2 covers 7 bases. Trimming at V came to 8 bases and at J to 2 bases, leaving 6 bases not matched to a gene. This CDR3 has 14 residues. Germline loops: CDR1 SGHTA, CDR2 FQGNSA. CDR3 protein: CASARDYAYNEQFF. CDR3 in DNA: TGTGCCAGCGCCCGGGACTACGCCTACAATGAGCAGTTCTTC.

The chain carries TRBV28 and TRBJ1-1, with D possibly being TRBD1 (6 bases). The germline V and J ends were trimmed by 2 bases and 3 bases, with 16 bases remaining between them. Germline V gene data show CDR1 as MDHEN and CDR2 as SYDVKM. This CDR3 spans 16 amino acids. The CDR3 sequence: CASSLVFGRGDTEAFF. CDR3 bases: TGTGCCAGCAGTTTAGTTTTCGGCAGGGGCGACACTGAAGCTTTCTTT. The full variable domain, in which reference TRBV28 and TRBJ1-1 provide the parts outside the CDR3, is DVKVTQSSRYLVKRTGEKVFLECVQDMDHENMFWYRQDPGLGLRLIYFSYDVKMKEKGDIPEGYSVSREKKERFSLILESASTNQTSMYLCASSLVFGRGDTEAFFGQGTRLTVV.

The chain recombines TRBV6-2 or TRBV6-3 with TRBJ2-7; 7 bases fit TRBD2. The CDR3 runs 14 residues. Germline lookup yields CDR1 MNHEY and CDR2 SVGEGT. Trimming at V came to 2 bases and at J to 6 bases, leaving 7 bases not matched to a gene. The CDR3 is CASSYRGSFGEQYF. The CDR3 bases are TGTGCCAGCAGTTACCGCGGGAGTTTTGGCGAGCAGTACTTC.

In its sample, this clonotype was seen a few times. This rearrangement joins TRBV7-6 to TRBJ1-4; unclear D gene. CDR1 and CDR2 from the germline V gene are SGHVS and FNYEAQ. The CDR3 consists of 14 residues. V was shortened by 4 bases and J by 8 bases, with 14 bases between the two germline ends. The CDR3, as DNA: TGTGCCAGCAGCTCTTCCGCCGGAGGAGAAAAACTGTTTTTT. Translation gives CASSSSAGGEKLFF.

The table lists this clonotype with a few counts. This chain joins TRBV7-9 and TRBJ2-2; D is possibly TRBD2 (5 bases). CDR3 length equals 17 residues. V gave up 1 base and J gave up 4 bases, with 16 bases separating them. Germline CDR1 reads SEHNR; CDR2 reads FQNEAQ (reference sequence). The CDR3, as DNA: TGTGCCAGCAGCTTAGTTAGCCAGGCTCGGGGCACCGGGGAGCTGTTTTTT. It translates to CASSLVSQARGTGELFF.

CDR3 in amino acids: CASGTGSYEQYF. Here the CDR3 DNA reads TGTGCCAGCGGGACAGGTTCCTACGAGCAGTACTTC. The chain recombines TRBV12-3 or TRBV12-4 with TRBJ2-7; 8 bases align to TRBD1. This CDR3 is built from 12 residues. V lost 8 bases to trimming and J lost 1 base; unmatched junction nucleotides: 1.

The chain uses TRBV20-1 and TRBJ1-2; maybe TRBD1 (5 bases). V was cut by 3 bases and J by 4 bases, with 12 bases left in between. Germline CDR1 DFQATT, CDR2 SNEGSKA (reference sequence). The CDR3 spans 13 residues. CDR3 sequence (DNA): TGCAGTGCTAGCCGCCAGGGACCCTATGGCTACACCTTC. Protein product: CSASRQGPYGYTF.